Presented here are 18 T cell receptor beta chains from one specimen sequenced in a study of blood T cells in healthy people across ages. It was with a sample-barcoded 5' primer and a J-beta primer mix that a second PCR of roughly 7 to 12 cycles was run. TCRdb reanalysed the 5' RACE reads using MiXCR and keeps one entry per CDR3 protein. The sample lists 870,000 or so distinct CDR3 sequences; about 30% were seen once. The sequencing input was blood. The receptors here all came from a woman aged 80 or over in good health.

As to this clonotype: One end of the junction varies from germline; a read error may be responsible. The V call is TRBV6-5, the J call TRBJ2-1; D remains ambiguous. CDR1 and CDR2 (germline): MNHEY, SVGAGI. The CDR3 covers 18 residues. In DNA, the CDR3 is TGTGCCAGCAGTGACTCGGCACTGGTGGGGTGGGACTACAATGAGCAGTTCTTC. Protein: CASSDSALVGWDYNEQFF.

This sequence joins TRBV5-1 and TRBJ1-3; perhaps TRBD1 as D (6 bases). Germline V gene sequence: CDR1 SGHRS, CDR2 YFSETQ. Trimming left V 4 bases short and J 2 bases short, with 16 bases between. The length of the CDR3 is 16 residues. The CDR3 bases are TGCGCCAGCAGCCAGGGACACGCGAATCCTGGAAACACCATATATTTT. Translated: CASSQGHANPGNTIYF.

The chain joins TRBV27 to TRBJ1-5; D remains ambiguous. CDR3 size: 14 residues. Germline V lookup: CDR1 MNHEY, CDR2 SMNVEV (reference sequence). The germline V and J ends were trimmed by 5 bases and 7 bases, with 15 bases remaining between them. The CDR3 coding sequence is TGTGCCAGCAGTGCGGACTTTAAGGGACAGCCCCAGCATTTT. Translating gives CASSADFKGQPQHF.

This clonotype appeared many times. The chain links TRBV20-1 to TRBJ1-4; D remains ambiguous. The CDR3 is made up of 14 amino acids. Germline CDR1 reads DFQATT; CDR2 reads SNEGSKA (reference sequence). V was cut by 0 bases and J by 4 bases, with 9 bases left in between. CDR3 DNA: TGCAGTGCTAGAGATTTGGGTGTTAATGAAAAACTGTTTTTT. Protein product: CSARDLGVNEKLFF.

This clonotype occurred many times. The chain carries TRBV7-8 and TRBJ2-7, with D uncertain. This CDR3 has 16 amino acids. Germline V CDR1 and CDR2: SGHVS, FQNEAQ. Trimming stripped 1 base from V and 2 bases from J, with 15 bases between. The CDR3 nucleotides read TGTGCCAGCAGCTTAGGGGCAGGAAAGGTGGCCTACGAGCAGTACTTC. Translation: CASSLGAGKVAYEQYF.

This clonotype was recorded a few times. The chain has TRBV20-1 and TRBJ1-4; D possibly corresponds to TRBD1 (5 bases). This CDR3 region has 15 residues. V was trimmed by 2 bases and J by 0 bases, leaving 10 bases between them. Germline values: CDR1 DFQATT, CDR2 SNEGSKA (reference sequence). The DNA for the CDR3 is TGCAGTGCTAGATATCCGGGGGCAACTAATGAAAAACTGTTTTTT. It yields the protein CSARYPGATNEKLFF.

The table lists this clonotype with many counts. V usage is TRBV3-1 and J usage is TRBJ1-1; D unclear. There are 12 residues in the CDR3. CDR1 and CDR2 (germline): LGHDT, YNNKEL (reference sequence). With 2 bases removed from V and 0 bases from J, the gap between germline ends came to 1 base. CDR3 nucleotides: TGTGCCAGCAGCCAAATGAACACTGAAGCTTTCTTT. Translating it yields CASSQMNTEAFF.

This clonotype was picked up many times. V is TRBV5-1 and J is TRBJ2-3, with 12 bases matching TRBD2. The CDR3 is 17 amino acids. CDR1 SGHRS and CDR2 YFSETQ come from the germline V gene. With V trimmed by 4 bases and J by 0 bases, 6 bases remained unmatched. The CDR3 is CASSETSGRTSTDTQYF. In nucleotides, the CDR3 is TGCGCCAGCAGCGAGACTAGCGGGAGAACTAGCACAGATACGCAGTATTTT.

The chain recombines TRBV20-1 with TRBJ1-5; D remains ambiguous. The CDR3 contains 17 residues. The V gene's germline CDR1 is DFQATT and CDR2 SNEGSKA (reference sequence). V lost 0 bases and J 3 bases, leaving 18 bases between the germline ends. The DNA of the CDR3 is TGCAGTGCTAGAGATCTGGTCAAAGAGGCACTCAATCAGCCCCAGCATTTT. This translates into CSARDLVKEALNQPQHF.

As concerns this clonotype: One end of the junction fails to match germline, which may point to a read error. The V call is TRBV4-3, the J call TRBJ2-3; 13 bases line up with TRBD2. Germline CDR1 and CDR2: LGHNA and YSLEER. The CDR3 is 17 amino acids. The CDR3 coding sequence is TGCGCCAGCAGTCAAGATCGGACTAGCGGGGGTACAGATACGCAGTATTTT. This codes for CASSQDRTSGGTDTQYF.

Of note for this clonotype: The junction and the germline gene differ at one end; a read error may be behind it. V gene TRBV5-1 combines with J gene TRBJ2-1, with 8 bases fitting TRBD1. CDR1 and CDR2 (germline): SGHRS, YFSETQ. The CDR3 length is 17 residues. Written as DNA, the CDR3 is TGCGCCAGCAAGAGCTACGAGACAGGGGAGTACTACAATGAGCAGTTTTTC. It translates to CASKSYETGEYYNEQFF. Full variable domain (remainder filled in from reference TRBV5-1 and TRBJ2-1): KAGVTQTPRYLIKTRGQQVTLSCSPISGHRSVSWYQQTPGQGLQFLFEYFSETQRNKGNFPGRFSGRQFSNSRSEMNVSTLELGDSALYLCASKSYETGEYYNEQFFGPGTRLTVL.

The chain is built from TRBV5-1 and TRBJ2-5, with 9 bases aligning to TRBD1. The CDR3 consists of 15 residues. The V gene end was trimmed by 0 bases and the J gene end by 13 bases; junction bases not matched to a gene: 13. From germline, CDR1 is SGHRS and CDR2 YFSETQ. CDR3 DNA sequence: TGCGCCAGCAGCTTGGCGGGACAGGGAGGCAATGAGCTGTACTTC. It is translated as CASSLAGQGGNELYF.

This clonotype was found many times. This chain uses TRBV6-6 with TRBJ2-7; D ambiguous. V gave up 2 bases and J gave up 0 bases, with 8 bases separating them. The CDR3 contains 14 residues. Looked up from germline, CDR1 is MNHNY and CDR2 is SVGAGI (reference sequence). The CDR3 is CASSYGDVSYEQYF. The CDR3 bases are TGTGCCAGCAGTTACGGGGATGTCTCCTACGAGCAGTACTTC.

This clonotype was counted ten times or more. This chain uses TRBV20-1 with TRBJ2-5, with D tentatively TRBD2 (6 bases). Germline-derived CDR1 and CDR2 are DFQATT and SNEGSKA (reference sequence). Trimming stripped 0 bases from V and 7 bases from J, with 9 bases between. This CDR3 is built from 12 residues. The CDR3, as DNA: TGCAGTGCTAGAGAGGGAGCGGGGACCCAGTACTTC. Encoded protein: CSAREGAGTQYF.

The chain is built from TRBV14 and TRBJ2-2; D is perhaps TRBD1 (6 bases). V was pared by 0 bases and J by 6 bases, with 17 bases between. CDR3 length: 17 amino acids. The germline CDR1 and CDR2 sequences are SGHDN and FVKESK. CDR3 in amino acids: CASSQDEHRDFSGELFF. CDR3 coding DNA: TGTGCCAGCAGCCAAGATGAACACAGGGATTTCTCCGGGGAGCTGTTTTTT.

The chain carries TRBV18 and TRBJ1-1; no clear D. V gave up 3 bases and J gave up 3 bases, with 14 bases separating them. Looked up from germline, CDR1 is KGHSH and CDR2 is LQKENI. This CDR3 has 15 residues. The CDR3 DNA sequence: TGTGCCAGCTCACCCCCTTATGGGCGGGACACTGAAGCTTTCTTT. Translation gives CASSPPYGRDTEAFF.

This clonotype was recorded many times. The gene calls are TRBV6-5 and TRBJ2-1, with 13 bases aligning to TRBD2. The CDR3 runs to 16 residues. CDR1 is MNHEY and CDR2 is SVGAGI in the germline V gene. Losses at the gene ends were 6 bases for V and 2 bases for J; bases not matched to a gene: 4. CDR3 amino acids: CASRLTSGGAYNEQFF. The CDR3 nucleotides are TGTGCCAGCAGACTAACTAGCGGGGGGGCCTACAATGAGCAGTTCTTC.

Details on this clonotype: A read error is possible here, since a much larger clone lies one base away. The conserved final phenylalanine or tryptophan is absent from the CDR3, which likely points to a read error. V usage is TRBV18 and J usage is TRBJ2-7; D perhaps matches TRBD2 (6 bases). The V end lost 2 bases, the J end lost 2 bases, and 10 bases lay between the germline ends. CDR1 is KGHSH and CDR2 is LQKENI in the germline V gene. CDR3 length: 14 amino acids. The chain's CDR3 is CASSPREAAYEQYI. Here the CDR3 DNA reads TGTGCCAGCTCACCAAGGGAGGCAGCCTACGAGCAGTACATC.